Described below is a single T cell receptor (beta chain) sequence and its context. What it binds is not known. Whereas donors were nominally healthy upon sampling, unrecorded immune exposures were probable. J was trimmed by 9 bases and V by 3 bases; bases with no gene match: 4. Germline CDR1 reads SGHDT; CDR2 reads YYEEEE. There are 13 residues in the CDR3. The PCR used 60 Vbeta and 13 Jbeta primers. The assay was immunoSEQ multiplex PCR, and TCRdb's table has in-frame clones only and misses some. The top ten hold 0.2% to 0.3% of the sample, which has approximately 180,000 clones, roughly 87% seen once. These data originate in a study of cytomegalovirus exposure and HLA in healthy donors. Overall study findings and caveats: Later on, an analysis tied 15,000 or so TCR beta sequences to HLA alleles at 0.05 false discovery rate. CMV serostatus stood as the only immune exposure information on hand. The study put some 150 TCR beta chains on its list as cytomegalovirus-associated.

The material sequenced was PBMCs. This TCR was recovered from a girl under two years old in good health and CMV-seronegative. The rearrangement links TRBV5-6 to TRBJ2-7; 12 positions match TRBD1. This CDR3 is CASSWGTGGLQYF. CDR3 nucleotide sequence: TGTGCCAGCAGCTGGGGGACAGGGGGCTTGCAGTACTTC.